This TCR beta chain was sequenced during a study of glioma-infiltrating T cells after dendritic cell vaccination. Background on the study: Treatment, given 2003 to 2012, was autologous tumor lysate-pulsed dendritic cell vaccination. Monocyte-derived dendritic cells, cultured about 7 days with IL-4 and GM-CSF, were pulsed with autologous tumor lysate. General study points: Only a small number of patients had complete blood and tumor samples. Survival was not directly related to TCR clonality in these patients.

The data were produced by immunoSEQ multiplex PCR, yet TCRdb's version contains in-frame clones alone and is incomplete. Of some 90,000 clones listed, 70% to 90% are singletons. Time point noted: after dendritic cell vaccination, including at tumor progression/relapse. As regards this clone: The antigen remains undetermined.

V lost 6 bases and J 6 bases, leaving 17 bases between the germline ends. The germline gives CDR1 SNHLY, CDR2 FYNNEI. The CDR3 loop spans 15 amino acids. The TCR comes from a human donor with glioblastoma. The sequenced sample was blood, obtained after dendritic cell vaccination. This rearrangement joins TRBV2 to TRBJ2-2; D perhaps matches TRBD1 (5 bases). The CDR3 spells CASRRNQGGAGELFF. DNA of the CDR3: TGTGCCAGCAGGAGGAACCAGGGTGGAGCCGGGGAGCTGTTTTTT. Supplemented by reference TRBV2 and TRBJ2-2, the full variable domain reads EPEVTQTPSHQVTQMGQEVILRCVPISNHLYFYWYRQILGQKVEFLVSFYNNEISEKSEIFDDQFSVERPDGSNFTLKIRSTKLEDSAMYFCASRRNQGGAGELFFGEGSRLTVL.